The source of this T cell receptor beta chain is a study of regulatory T cells. Study findings and constraints: Hydrophobic residues at CDR3 positions 6 and 7 were enriched in conventional CD4+ T cells of CD3G-deficient patients.

As regards this clone: Its matching antigen is unknown.

Every patient with CD3G deficiency had evidence of autoimmunity. Primers: 52 TRBV forward and 13 TRBJ reverse. Here immunoSEQ multiplex PCR was the method, and the copy in TCRdb shows in-frame clones only, minus some. This table has over 30,000 clones, about 93% appearing once. Per the germline V gene, CDR1 is SGHRS and CDR2 is YFSETQ. CDR3 length equals 17 residues. Trimming cost V 4 bases and J 5 bases; bases outside gene matches: 10. The sequence came from a child aged 2 to 10 with CD3G deficiency. The sample was conventional CD4+ T cells sorted from blood. The V call is TRBV5-1, the J call TRBJ2-5; 14 bases line up with TRBD2. The CDR3 protein is CASSLGTSGRRRETQYF. Here the CDR3 DNA reads TGCGCCAGCAGCCTGGGGACTAGCGGGAGACGACGGGAGACCCAGTACTTC.